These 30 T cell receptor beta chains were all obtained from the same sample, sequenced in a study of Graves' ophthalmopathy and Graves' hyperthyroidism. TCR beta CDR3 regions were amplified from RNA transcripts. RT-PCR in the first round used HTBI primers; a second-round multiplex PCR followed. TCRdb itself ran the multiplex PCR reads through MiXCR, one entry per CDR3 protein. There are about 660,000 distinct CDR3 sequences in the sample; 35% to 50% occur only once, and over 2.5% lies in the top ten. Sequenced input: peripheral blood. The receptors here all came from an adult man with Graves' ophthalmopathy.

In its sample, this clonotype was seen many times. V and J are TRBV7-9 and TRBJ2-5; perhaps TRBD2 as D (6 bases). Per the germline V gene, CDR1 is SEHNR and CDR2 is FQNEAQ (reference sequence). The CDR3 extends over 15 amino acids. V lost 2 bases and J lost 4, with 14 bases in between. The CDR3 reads CASSLLGEEGETQYF. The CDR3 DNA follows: TGTGCCAGCAGCTTATTGGGGGAGGAGGGAGAGACCCAGTACTTC.

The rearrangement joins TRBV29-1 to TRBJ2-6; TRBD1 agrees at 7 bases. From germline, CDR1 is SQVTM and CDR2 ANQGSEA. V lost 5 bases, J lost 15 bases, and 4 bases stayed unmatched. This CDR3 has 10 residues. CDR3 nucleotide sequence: TGCAGCGTTCCGACAGGGCCCCTGACTTTC. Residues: CSVPTGPLTF.

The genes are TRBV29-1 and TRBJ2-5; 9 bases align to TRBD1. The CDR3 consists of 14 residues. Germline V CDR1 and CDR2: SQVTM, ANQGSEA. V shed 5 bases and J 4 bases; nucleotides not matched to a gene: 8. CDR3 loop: CSVTGQGHTETQYF. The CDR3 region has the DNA TGCAGCGTTACGGGACAGGGCCACACAGAGACCCAGTACTTC.

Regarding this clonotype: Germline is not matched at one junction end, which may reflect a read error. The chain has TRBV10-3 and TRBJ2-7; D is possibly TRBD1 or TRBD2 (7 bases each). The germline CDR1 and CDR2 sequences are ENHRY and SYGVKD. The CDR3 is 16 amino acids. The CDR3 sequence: CASSPNQGGRPYEQYF. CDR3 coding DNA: TGTGCCAGCAGTCCCAACCAGGGGGGGAGGCCCTACGAGCAGTACTTC.

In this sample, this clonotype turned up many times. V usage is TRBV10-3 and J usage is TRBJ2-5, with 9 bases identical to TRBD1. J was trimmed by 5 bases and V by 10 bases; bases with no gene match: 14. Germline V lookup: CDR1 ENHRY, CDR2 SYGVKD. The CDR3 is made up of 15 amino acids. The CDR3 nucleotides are TGTGCCAGCAGACCCTCGGGACAGGGAAAGGAGACCCAGTACTTC. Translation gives CASRPSGQGKETQYF.

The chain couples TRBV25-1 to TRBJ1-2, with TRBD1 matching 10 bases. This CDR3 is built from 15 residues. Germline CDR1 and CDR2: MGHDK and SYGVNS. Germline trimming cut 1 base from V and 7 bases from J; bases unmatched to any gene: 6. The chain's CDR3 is CASSELRQGASGYTF. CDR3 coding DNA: TGTGCCAGCAGTGAATTGAGACAGGGGGCTTCTGGCTACACCTTC.

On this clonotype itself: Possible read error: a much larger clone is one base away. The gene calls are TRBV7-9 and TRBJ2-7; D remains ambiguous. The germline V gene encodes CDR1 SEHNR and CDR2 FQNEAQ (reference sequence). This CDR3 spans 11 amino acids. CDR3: CASSLDPLTGF. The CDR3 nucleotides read TGTGCCAGCAGCTTAGATCCGCTGACGGGCTTC.

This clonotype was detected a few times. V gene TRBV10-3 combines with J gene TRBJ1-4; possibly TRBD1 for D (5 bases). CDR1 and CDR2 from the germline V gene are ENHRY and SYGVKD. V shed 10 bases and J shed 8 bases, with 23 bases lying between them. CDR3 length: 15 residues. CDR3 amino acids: CASRDPFDTDEKLFF. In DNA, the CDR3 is TGTGCCAGCAGGGACCCTTTTGACACTGACGAAAAACTGTTTTTT.

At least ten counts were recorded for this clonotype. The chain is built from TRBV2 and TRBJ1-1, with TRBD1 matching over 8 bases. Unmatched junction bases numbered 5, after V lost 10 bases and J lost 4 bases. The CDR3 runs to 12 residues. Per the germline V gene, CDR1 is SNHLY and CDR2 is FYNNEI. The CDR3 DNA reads TGTGCCATCCCCGACAGGGGCACTGAAGCTTTCTTT. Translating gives CAIPDRGTEAFF.

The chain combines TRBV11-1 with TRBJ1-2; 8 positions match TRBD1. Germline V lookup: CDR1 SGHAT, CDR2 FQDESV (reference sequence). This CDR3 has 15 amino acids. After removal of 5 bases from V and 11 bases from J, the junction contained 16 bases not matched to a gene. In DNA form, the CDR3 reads TGTGCCAGCAGCCCAAAGTGGACAGGGCAGGAAGGTTACACCTTC. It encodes CASSPKWTGQEGYTF.

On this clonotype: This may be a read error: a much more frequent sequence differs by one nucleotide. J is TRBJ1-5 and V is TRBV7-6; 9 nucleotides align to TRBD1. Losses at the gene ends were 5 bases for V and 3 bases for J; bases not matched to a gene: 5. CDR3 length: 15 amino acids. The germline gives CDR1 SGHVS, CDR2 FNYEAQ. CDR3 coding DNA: TGTGCCAGCAGCCGAGGGACAGGGACCAATCAGCCCCAGCATTTT. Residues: CASSRGTGTNQPQHF.

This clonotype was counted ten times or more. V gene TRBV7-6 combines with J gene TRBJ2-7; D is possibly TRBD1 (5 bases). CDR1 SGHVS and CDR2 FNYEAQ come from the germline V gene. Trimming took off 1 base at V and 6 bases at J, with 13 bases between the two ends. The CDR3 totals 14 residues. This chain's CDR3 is CASSLDQGTIEQYF. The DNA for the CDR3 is TGTGCCAGCAGCTTAGACCAGGGAACTATCGAGCAGTACTTC.

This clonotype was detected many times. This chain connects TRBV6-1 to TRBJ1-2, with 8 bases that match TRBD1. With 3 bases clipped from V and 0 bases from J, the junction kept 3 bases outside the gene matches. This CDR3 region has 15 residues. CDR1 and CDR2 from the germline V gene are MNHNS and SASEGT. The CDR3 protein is CASSDGQGANYGYTF. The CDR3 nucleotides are TGTGCCAGCAGTGATGGACAGGGCGCTAACTATGGCTACACCTTC.

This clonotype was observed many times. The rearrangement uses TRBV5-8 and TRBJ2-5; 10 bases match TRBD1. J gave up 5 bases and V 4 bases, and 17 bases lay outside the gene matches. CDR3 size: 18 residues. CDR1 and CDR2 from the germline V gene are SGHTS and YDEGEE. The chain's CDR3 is CASSHGQGETTSEETQYF. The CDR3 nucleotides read TGTGCCAGCAGCCATGGACAGGGGGAGACCACTAGTGAGGAGACCCAGTACTTC.

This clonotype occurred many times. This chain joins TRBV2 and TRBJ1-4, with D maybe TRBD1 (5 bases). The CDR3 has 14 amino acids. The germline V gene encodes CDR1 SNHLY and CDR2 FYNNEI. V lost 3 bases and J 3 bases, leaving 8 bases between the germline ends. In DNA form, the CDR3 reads TGTGCCAGCAGTGACAGGGCATCTAATGAAAAACTGTTTTTT. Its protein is CASSDRASNEKLFF. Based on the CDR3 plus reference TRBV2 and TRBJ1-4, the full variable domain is EPEVTQTPSHQVTQMGQEVILRCVPISNHLYFYWYRQILGQKVEFLVSFYNNEISEKSEIFDDQFSVERPDGSNFTLKIRSTKLEDSAMYFCASSDRASNEKLFFGSGTQLSVL.

The CDR3 loop reads CASSALWYGETQYF. In nucleotides, the CDR3 is TGTGCCAGCAGTGCTCTCTGGTACGGGGAGACCCAGTACTTC. The V and J genes are TRBV25-1 and TRBJ2-5; no firm D call. Trimming stripped 4 bases from V and 5 bases from J, with 14 bases between. Germline CDR1 and CDR2: MGHDK and SYGVNS. There are 14 residues in the CDR3. The full variable domain, its missing parts supplied by reference TRBV25-1 and TRBJ2-5, is EADIYQTPRYLVIGTGKKITLECSQTMGHDKMYWYQQDPGMELHLIHYSYGVNSTEKGDLSSESTVSRIRTEHFPLTLESARPSHTSQYLCASSALWYGETQYFGPGTRLLVL.

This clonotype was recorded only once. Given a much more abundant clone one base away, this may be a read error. Written as DNA, the CDR3 is TGTGCCAGCAGCTGCCCGGGTTGGACTGAAGCTTTCTTT. Its translation: CASSCPGWTEAFF. The V and J genes are TRBV5-1 and TRBJ1-1; D is uncertain. Germline CDR1 and CDR2: SGHRS and YFSETQ. The CDR3 runs 13 residues. Full variable domain (rest looked up from reference TRBV5-1 and TRBJ1-1): KAGVTQTPRYLIKTRGQQVTLSCSPISGHRSVSWYQQTPGQGLQFLFEYFSETQRNKGNFPGRFSGRQFSNSRSEMNVSTLELGDSALYLCASSCPGWTEAFFGQGTRLTVV.

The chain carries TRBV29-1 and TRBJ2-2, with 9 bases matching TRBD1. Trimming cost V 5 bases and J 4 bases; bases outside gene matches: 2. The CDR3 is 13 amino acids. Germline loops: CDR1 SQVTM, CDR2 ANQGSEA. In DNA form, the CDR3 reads TGCAGCGTTACAGGGGGCATCACCGGGGAGCTGTTTTTT. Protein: CSVTGGITGELFF.

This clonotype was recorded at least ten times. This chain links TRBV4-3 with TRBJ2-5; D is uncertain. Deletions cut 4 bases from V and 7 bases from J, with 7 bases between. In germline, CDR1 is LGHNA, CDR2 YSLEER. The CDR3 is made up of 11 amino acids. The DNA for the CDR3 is TGCGCCAGCAGCCTCCAGGTGACCCAGTACTTC. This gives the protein CASSLQVTQYF.

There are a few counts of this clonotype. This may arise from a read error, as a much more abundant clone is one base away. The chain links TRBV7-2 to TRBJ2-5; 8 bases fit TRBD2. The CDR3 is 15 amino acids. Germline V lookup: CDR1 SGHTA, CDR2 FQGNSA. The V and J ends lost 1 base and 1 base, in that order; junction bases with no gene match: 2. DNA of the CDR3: TGTGCCAGCAGCTTAGGACGGGAGGGCCAAGAGACCCAGTACTTC. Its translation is CASSLGREGQETQYF. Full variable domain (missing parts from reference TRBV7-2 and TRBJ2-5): GAGVSQSPSNKVTEKGKDVELRCDPISGHTALYWYRQSLGQGLEFLIYFQGNSAPDKSGLPSDRFSAERTGGSVSTLTIQRTQQEDSAVYLCASSLGREGQETQYFGPGTRLLVL.

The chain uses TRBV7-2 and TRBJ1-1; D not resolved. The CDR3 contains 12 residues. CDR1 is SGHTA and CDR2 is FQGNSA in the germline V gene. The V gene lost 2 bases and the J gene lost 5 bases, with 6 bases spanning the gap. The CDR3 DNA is TGTGCCAGCAGCTTAAGGAAGACTGAAGCTTTCTTT. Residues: CASSLRKTEAFF.

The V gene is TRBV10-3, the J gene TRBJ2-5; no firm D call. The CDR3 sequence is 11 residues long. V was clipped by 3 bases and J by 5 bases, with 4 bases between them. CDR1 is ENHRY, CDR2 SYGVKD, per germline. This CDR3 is CAISEYETQYF. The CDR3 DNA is TGTGCCATCAGTGAATACGAGACCCAGTACTTC.

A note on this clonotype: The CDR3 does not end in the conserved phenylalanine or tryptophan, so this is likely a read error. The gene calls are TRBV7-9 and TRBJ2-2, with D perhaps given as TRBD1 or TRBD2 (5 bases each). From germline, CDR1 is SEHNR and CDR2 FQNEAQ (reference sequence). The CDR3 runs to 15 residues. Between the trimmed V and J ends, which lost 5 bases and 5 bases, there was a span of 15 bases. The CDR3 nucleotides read TGTGCCAGCAGCCAAGATCACGAGGGGACCGGGGAGCTGTTTATT. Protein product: CASSQDHEGTGELFI.

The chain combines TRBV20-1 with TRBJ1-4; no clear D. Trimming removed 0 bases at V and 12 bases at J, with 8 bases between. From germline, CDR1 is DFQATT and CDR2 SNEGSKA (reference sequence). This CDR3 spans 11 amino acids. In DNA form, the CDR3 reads TGCAGTGCTAGAGATCAGGACCAACTGTTTTTT. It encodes CSARDQDQLFF.

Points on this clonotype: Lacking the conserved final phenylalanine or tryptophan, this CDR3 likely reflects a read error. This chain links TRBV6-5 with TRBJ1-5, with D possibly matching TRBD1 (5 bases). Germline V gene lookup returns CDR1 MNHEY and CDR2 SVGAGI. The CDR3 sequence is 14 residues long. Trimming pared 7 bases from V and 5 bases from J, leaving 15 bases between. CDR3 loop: CASTTHRGDQPQHL. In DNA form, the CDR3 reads TGTGCCAGCACCACGCACCGGGGGGATCAGCCCCAGCATCTT.

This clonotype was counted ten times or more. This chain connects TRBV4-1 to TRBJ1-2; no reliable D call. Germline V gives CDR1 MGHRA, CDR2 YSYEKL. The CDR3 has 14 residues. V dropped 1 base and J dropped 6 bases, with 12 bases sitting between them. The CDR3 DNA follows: TGCGCCAGCAGCCAAGGCCAAGGGAGCGATGGCTACACCTTC. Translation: CASSQGQGSDGYTF.

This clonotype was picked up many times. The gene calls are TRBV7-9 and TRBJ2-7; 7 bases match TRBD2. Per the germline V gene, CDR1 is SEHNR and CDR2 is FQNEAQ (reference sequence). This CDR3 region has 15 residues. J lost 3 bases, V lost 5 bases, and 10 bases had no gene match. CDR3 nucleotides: TGTGCCAGCAGCCCAACACTAGCGACCAACTACGAGCAGTACTTC. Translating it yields CASSPTLATNYEQYF. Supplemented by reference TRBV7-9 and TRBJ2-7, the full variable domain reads DTGVSQNPRHKITKRGQNVTFRCDPISEHNRLYWYRQTLGQGPEFLTYFQNEAQLEKSRLLSDRFSAERPKGSFSTLEIQRTEQGDSAMYLCASSPTLATNYEQYFGPGTRLTVT.

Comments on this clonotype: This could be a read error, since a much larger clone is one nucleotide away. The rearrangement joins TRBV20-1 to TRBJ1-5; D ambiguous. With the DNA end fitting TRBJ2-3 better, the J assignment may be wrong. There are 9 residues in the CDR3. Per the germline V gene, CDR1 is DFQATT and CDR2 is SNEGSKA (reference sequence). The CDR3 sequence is CKCLQPQYF. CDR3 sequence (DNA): TGCAAGTGTTTGCAGCCCCAGTATTTT.

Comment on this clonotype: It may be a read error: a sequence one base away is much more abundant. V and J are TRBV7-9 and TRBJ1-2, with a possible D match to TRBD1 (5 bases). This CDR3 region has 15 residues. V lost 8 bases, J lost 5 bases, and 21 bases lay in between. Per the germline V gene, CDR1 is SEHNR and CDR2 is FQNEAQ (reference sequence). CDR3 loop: CASGSTPGLRYGYTF. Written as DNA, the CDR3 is TGTGCCAGCGGCTCAACGCCGGGGCTACGATATGGCTACACCTTC.

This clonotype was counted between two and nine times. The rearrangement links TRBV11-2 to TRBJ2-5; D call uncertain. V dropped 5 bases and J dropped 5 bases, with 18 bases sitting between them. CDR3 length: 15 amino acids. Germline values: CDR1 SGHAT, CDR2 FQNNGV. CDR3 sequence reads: CASSPRFSEAETQYF. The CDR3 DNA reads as TGTGCCAGCAGCCCCAGATTCTCCGAGGCGGAGACCCAGTACTTC.